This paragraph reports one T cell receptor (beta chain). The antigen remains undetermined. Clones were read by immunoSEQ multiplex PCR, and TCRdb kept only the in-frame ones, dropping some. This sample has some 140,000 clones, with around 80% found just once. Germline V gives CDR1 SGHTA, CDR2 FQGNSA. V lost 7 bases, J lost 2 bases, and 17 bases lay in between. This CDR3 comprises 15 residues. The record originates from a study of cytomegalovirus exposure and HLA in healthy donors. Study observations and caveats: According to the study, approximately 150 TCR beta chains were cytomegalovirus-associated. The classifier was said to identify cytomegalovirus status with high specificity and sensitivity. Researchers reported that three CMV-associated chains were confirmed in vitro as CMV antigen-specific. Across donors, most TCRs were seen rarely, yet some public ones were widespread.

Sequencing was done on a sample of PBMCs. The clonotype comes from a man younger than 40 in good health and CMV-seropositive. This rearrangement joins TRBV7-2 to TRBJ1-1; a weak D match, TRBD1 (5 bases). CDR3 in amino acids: CASKGPGAANTEAFF. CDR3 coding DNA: TGTGCCAGCAAGGGCCCTGGGGCAGCTAACACTGAAGCTTTCTTT.